The present T cell receptor beta chain was sequenced within a study of blood T cells in healthy people across ages (dated by TCRdb to between 2014 and 2017). As for the study more broadly: In model experiments, template switching captured about one uniquely barcoded TCR beta cDNA molecule for every two T cells. Two additional independent replicas of 1 million unique cDNA reads from the same blood draw were analyzed for two donors (one aged 18 to 30 and one aged 80 or older). Donors were grouped into four age groups: young (average roughly 15 years), middle-aged (39), aged (over 55) and long-lived (approximately 75). Age-related changes in TCR beta repertoire diversity were measured in the study by deep sequencing normalized with unique cDNA molecular identifiers. To avoid experimental bias, donors of different ages were spread randomly across the sequencing lanes.

With respect to this clonotype: What this receptor recognizes is not known. Base-call qualities are not available, and no considerably larger clone is one nucleotide away.

What the study reported, not specific to this receptor: Since profiling was done on bulk unsorted PBMCs, naive and antigen-experienced compartments could not be conclusively compared. Estimates of total diversity based on one million sequenced T cells were considered lower bounds and underestimates. Compared with the aged group, more naive CD4+ T cells, fewer expanded clones and increased TCR diversity were shown by the long-lived group, suggesting age selection. Observed TCR beta diversity per million T cells fell roughly linearly with age, and a significant reduction was already apparent by age about 36. Donor CMV infection status was unknown, potentially confounding age-related changes in expanded clonotypes. There was a strong correlation between observed TCR beta diversity and the percentage of naive T cells measured by flow cytometry.

The donors were some 39 Caucasian individuals from Russia, aged 6 to 90 years, who were systemically healthy. About 10 milliliters of peripheral blood were drawn from each donor into EDTA-treated Vacutainer tubes. Ficoll-Paque density-gradient centrifugation was used to isolate PBMCs, with at least 7 million per sample. Total RNA was extracted from PBMCs with Trizol reagent, with at least 6 micrograms obtained per sample. The percentages of naive CD45RAhigh/CD27high T cells were determined by flow cytometry on a PBMC aliquot from every donor. According to the germline V gene, CDR1 reads SQVTM and CDR2 reads ANQGSEA. There are 13 amino acids in the CDR3, from cysteine to phenylalanine inclusive. Just CDR3 DNA is preserved here, 39 bases in frame from base 1. Relative to germline, V is missing 7 bases and J is missing 7 bases, with 9 bases of the junction outside any gene match. Library preparation was by 5' RACE. Sequencing used an Illumina HiSeq 2500. A second PCR of about 7 to 12 cycles was run with a J-beta primer mix and a sample-barcoded 5' primer. Each TCR beta cDNA molecule received a unique molecular identifier from a template-switch 5' adaptor carrying 12 random nucleotides. Each sample yielded at least 3 million CDR3-containing paired-end reads. First-strand cDNA was synthesized from all RNA with the Mint cDNA synthesis kit, primed by a TRBC-specific oligonucleotide. All cDNA was treated with uracil-DNA glycosylase and then went through a first 18-cycle PCR with the universal primers M1SS and BC2_uni_R. The original pipeline was this. Each sample was normalized by randomly selecting 1 million high-quality reads, each carrying a distinct molecular identifier. Instead of being binned into consensus sequences, reads that shared molecular identifiers were thrown out. CDR3 identification, clonotype clustering and error correction used MiTCR with a Q25 quality threshold and the strictest error-elimination algorithm. Lower-bound total TCR beta diversity was estimated with a nonparametric unseen species model using Euler transformation. TCRdb took the public reads, trimmed them with fastp at Q25, ran MiXCR for clone calling and kept in-frame beta chains. Merged by CDR3 protein, the rows form single entries marked with the most common genes and DNA. The V and J calls here are based on TCRdb, not the publication. For this sample there are some 800,000 distinct CDR3 sequences; around two fifths appear just once. The ten largest account for roughly a fifth of the sample.

Source material: blood. This receptor chain uses TRBV29-1 and TRBJ2-7; TRBD1 aligns with 11 central bases. The TCR comes from a man aged 55 to 70 in good health. The CDR3 region reads CSGGTGGSGEQYF. The DNA is TGCAGCGGAGGGACAGGGGGATCGGGAGAGCAGTACTTC.